A selection of T cell receptor beta chains follows, all from one sample in a study of blood T cell repertoires in COVID-19. Assay used: immunoSEQ multiplex PCR; TCRdb lists only in-frame clones, some missing. The table records about 86,000 clones, about 85% of them present only once. Sequencing was carried out using peripheral blood. The receptors come from a man aged 45-60 years with acute or convalescent COVID-19. Both conserved end residues are part of each CDR3. Each record gives: V gene, D gene, clone size, J gene, CDR3 protein, CDR3 DNA. D genes are given only for firm matches. Not every row has a clone size; where given, it reads once, few, many or a size class.

v_call: TRBV6-5
d_call: NA
clone_size: NA
j_call: TRBJ2-7
cdr3_aa: CASSYSRREPSYEQYF
cdr3_nt: TGTGCCAGCAGTTACTCAAGACGGGAGCCCTCCTACGAGCAGTACTTC

v_call: TRBV7-9
d_call: NA
clone_size: NA
j_call: TRBJ1-2
cdr3_aa: CASSFTGKRDGYTF
cdr3_nt: TGTGCCAGCAGCTTTACAGGGAAGAGGGATGGCTACACCTTC

v_call: TRBV21-1
d_call: NA
clone_size: NA
j_call: TRBJ2-4
cdr3_aa: CASSKRRNGREVAKNIQYF
cdr3_nt: TGTGCCAGCAGCAAAAGGCGAAATGGGAGGGAAGTAGCCAAAAACATTCAGTACTTC

v_call: TRBV5-6
d_call: TRBD1
clone_size: NA
j_call: TRBJ2-2
cdr3_aa: CASSLKWTGNTGELFF
cdr3_nt: TGTGCCAGCAGCTTGAAGTGGACAGGGAACACCGGGGAGCTGTTTTTT

v_call: TRBV15
d_call: NA
clone_size: NA
j_call: TRBJ1-2
cdr3_aa: CATTSDTATNYGYTF
cdr3_nt: TGTGCCACCACTTCGGACACGGCTACTAACTATGGCTACACCTTC

v_call: TRBV7-2
d_call: TRBD2
clone_size: NA
j_call: TRBJ2-3
cdr3_aa: CASSLTAGGQDTQYF
cdr3_nt: TGTGCCAGCAGCTTGACAGCGGGAGGTCAAGATACGCAGTATTTT

v_call: TRBV5-1
d_call: NA
clone_size: NA
j_call: TRBJ2-1
cdr3_aa: CASSPPLDKDNEQFF
cdr3_nt: TGCGCCAGCAGCCCCCCTCTAGATAAGGATAATGAGCAGTTCTTC

v_call: TRBV5-1
d_call: NA
clone_size: few
j_call: TRBJ1-1
cdr3_aa: CASTWGFRDTEAFF
cdr3_nt: TGCGCCAGCACTTGGGGCTTTCGGGACACTGAAGCTTTCTTT

v_call: TRBV5-4
d_call: TRBD1
clone_size: NA
j_call: TRBJ1-2
cdr3_aa: CASSNDRDGYTF
cdr3_nt: TGTGCCAGCAGCAACGACAGGGACGGCTACACCTTC

v_call: TRBV19
d_call: TRBD1
clone_size: once
j_call: TRBJ2-5
cdr3_aa: CASAGGGFETQYF
cdr3_nt: TGTGCCAGCGCAGGGGGTGGATTTGAGACCCAGTACTTC

v_call: TRBV6-2/TRBV6-3
d_call: TRBD1
clone_size: NA
j_call: TRBJ2-3
cdr3_aa: CASSYSQGAITSTDTQYF
cdr3_nt: TGTGCCAGCAGTTACTCCCAGGGGGCCATAACCAGCACAGATACGCAGTATTTT

v_call: TRBV6-5
d_call: NA
clone_size: NA
j_call: TRBJ1-2
cdr3_aa: CASRLADINYGYTF
cdr3_nt: TGTGCCAGCAGGTTGGCAGATATTAACTATGGCTACACCTTC

v_call: TRBV30
d_call: NA
clone_size: NA
j_call: TRBJ1-4
cdr3_aa: CAYSNEKLFF
cdr3_nt: TGTGCCTACTCAAATGAAAAACTGTTTTTT

v_call: TRBV6-5
d_call: NA
clone_size: NA
j_call: TRBJ2-7
cdr3_aa: CASNRELSYEQYF
cdr3_nt: TGTGCCAGCAACAGGGAACTATCCTACGAGCAGTACTTC

v_call: TRBV6-4
d_call: NA
clone_size: NA
j_call: TRBJ2-1
cdr3_aa: CASSDSAANSYNEQFF
cdr3_nt: TGTGCCAGCAGTGACTCAGCCGCGAACTCCTACAATGAGCAGTTCTTC

v_call: TRBV23-1
d_call: TRBD2
clone_size: NA
j_call: TRBJ2-3
cdr3_aa: CASSQSILAGDHRYAVRGADTQYF
cdr3_nt: TGCGCCAGCAGTCAATCGATCCTAGCGGGGGATCACAGATACGCAGTACGCGGCGCAGATACGCAGTATTTT

v_call: TRBV18
d_call: TRBD1
clone_size: NA
j_call: TRBJ1-2
cdr3_aa: CASSPETGNDYGYTF
cdr3_nt: TGTGCCAGCTCACCAGAGACAGGGAACGACTATGGCTACACCTTC